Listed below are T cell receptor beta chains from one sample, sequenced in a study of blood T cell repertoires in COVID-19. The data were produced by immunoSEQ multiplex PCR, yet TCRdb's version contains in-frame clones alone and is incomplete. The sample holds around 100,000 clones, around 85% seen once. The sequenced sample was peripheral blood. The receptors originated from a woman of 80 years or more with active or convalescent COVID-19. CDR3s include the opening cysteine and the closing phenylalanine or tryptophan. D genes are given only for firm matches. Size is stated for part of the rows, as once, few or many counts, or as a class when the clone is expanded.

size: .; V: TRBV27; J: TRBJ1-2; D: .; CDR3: CASSPRQSNYGYTF; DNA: TGTGCCAGCAGTCCTCGACAGAGTAACTATGGCTACACCTTC
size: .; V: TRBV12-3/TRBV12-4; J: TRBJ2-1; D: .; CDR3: CASTRSSYNEQFF; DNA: TGTGCCAGCACCCGAAGTAGCTACAATGAGCAGTTCTTC
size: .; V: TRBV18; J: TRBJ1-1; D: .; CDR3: CASSFSREKMNTEAFF; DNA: TGTGCCAGTTCGTTCTCCAGGGAAAAAATGAACACTGAAGCTTTCTTT
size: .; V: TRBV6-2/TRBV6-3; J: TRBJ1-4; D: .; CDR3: CASSYKRGRGEKLFF; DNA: TGTGCCAGCAGTTACAAGCGGGGGCGCGGTGAAAAACTGTTTTTT
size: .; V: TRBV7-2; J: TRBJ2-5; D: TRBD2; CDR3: CASSLRGGAKETQYF; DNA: TGTGCCAGCAGCTTGCGGGGGGGGGCCAAAGAGACCCAGTACTTC
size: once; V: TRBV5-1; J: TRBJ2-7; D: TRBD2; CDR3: CASSLPLKPGGDEQYF; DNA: TGCGCCAGCAGCTTACCACTTAAGCCGGGGGGGGACGAGCAGTACTTC
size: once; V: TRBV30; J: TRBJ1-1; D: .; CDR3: CAWSATDYTEAFF; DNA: TGTGCCTGGAGCGCTACCGACTACACTGAAGCTTTCTTT
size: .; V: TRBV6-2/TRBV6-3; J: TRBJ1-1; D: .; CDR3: CASSYSTGNTEAFF; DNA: TGTGCCAGCAGTTACTCGACAGGGAACACTGAAGCTTTCTTT
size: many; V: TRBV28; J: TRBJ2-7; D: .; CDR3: CASTYFSGGIYEQYF; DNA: TGTGCCAGCACCTATTTTTCCGGGGGAATTTACGAGCAGTACTTC
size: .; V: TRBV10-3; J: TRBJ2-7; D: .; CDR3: CAISETGAVKYEQYF; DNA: TGTGCCATCAGTGAGACTGGGGCTGTAAAATACGAGCAGTACTTC
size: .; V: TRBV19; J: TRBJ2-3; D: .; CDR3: CASTSPIAPSTDTQYF; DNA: TGTGCCAGTACCTCCCCCATAGCGCCCAGCACAGATACGCAGTATTTT
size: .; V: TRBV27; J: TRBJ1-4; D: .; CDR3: CASSLMGAPSGEKLFF; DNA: TGTGCCAGCAGTCTTATGGGGGCCCCAAGCGGTGAAAAACTGTTTTTT
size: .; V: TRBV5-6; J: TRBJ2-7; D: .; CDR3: CASSRGGGQLAYEQYF; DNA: TGTGCCAGCAGCCGTGGTGGGGGCCAACTAGCCTACGAGCAGTACTTC
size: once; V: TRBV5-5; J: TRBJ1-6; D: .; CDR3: CASSLIENSPLHF; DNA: TGTGCCAGCAGCTTGATCGAGAATTCACCCCTCCACTTT
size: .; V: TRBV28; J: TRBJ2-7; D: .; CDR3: CASSDRINEQYF; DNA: TGTGCCAGCAGTGACAGGATCAACGAGCAGTACTTC
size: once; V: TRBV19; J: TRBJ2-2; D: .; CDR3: CASSPSLKRSNTGELFF; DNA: TGTGCCAGTAGTCCCTCGTTGAAGAGGTCGAACACCGGGGAGCTGTTTTTT
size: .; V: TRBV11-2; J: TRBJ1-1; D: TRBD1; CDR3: CASSRMTGGNTEAFF; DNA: TGTGCCAGCAGCCGGATGACAGGGGGCAACACTGAAGCTTTCTTT
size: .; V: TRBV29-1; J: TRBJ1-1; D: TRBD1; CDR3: CSARQGGDTEAFF; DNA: TGCAGCGCTCGACAGGGAGGCGACACTGAAGCTTTCTTT
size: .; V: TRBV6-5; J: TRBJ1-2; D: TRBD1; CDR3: CASRPGQGYGYTF; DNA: TGTGCCAGCAGACCTGGACAGGGCTATGGCTACACCTTC
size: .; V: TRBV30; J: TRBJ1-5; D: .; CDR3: CAWSAGGGPNQPQHF; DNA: TGTGCCTGGAGTGCTGGGGGGGGGCCCAATCAGCCCCAGCATTTT
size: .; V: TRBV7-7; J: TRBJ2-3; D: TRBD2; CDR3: CASSRGTSGSVSDTQYF; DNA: TGTGCTAGCAGCCGTGGGACTAGCGGGAGTGTTTCAGATACGCAGTATTTT
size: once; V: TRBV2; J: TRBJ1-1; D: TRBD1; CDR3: CASTRGATGGNTEAFF; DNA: TGTGCCAGCACCAGAGGGGCTACAGGGGGCAACACTGAAGCTTTCTTT
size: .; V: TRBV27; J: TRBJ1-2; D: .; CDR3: CASSPTSYPPTANYGYTF; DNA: TGTGCCAGCAGTCCAACAAGTTATCCCCCGACAGCTAACTATGGCTACACCTTC
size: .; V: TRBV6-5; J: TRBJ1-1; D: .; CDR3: CASSYSRYYTEAFF; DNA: TGTGCCAGCAGTTACTCGCGCTATTACACTGAAGCTTTCTTT
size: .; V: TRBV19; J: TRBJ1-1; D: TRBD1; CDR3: CASSTTGVTTEAFF; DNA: TGTGCCAGTAGTACGACAGGGGTAACCACTGAAGCTTTCTTT
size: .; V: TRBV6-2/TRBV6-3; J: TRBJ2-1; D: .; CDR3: CASSYSLGKGADAEQFF; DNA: TGTGCCAGCAGTTACTCCCTCGGGAAAGGAGCCGACGCTGAGCAGTTCTTC
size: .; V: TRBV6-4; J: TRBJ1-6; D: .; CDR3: CASSDSDRGGPLHF; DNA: TGTGCCAGCAGTGACTCAGATAGGGGAGGTCCCCTCCACTTT
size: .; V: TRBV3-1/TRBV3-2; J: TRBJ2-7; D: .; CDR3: CASSLGLPSSYEQYF; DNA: TGTGCCAGCAGCCTTGGACTGCCGAGCTCCTACGAGCAGTACTTC
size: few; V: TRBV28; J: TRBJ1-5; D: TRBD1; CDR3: CASSPFTGASNQPQHF; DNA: TGTGCCAGCAGCCCATTCACAGGGGCTTCAAATCAGCCCCAGCATTTT
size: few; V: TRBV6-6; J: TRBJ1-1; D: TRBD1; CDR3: CASSPLDREVSFF; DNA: TGTGCCAGCAGTCCCCTGGACAGGGAGGTTAGTTTCTTT
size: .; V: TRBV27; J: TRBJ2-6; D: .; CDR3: CASISSSGANVLTF; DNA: TGTGCCAGCATATCGAGCTCTGGGGCCAACGTCCTGACTTTC
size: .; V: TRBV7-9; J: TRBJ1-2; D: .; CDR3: CASSQSNYGYTF; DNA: TGTGCCAGCAGTCAATCTAACTATGGCTACACCTTC
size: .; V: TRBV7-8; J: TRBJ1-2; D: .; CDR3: CASSSDLTANGYTF; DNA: TGTGCCAGCAGCTCGGATCTGACAGCAAATGGCTACACCTTC
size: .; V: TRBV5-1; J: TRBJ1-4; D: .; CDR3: CASGLVGPNEKLFF; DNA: TGCGCCAGCGGACTTGTGGGCCCAAATGAAAAACTGTTTTTT
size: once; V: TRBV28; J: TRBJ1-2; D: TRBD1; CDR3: CASSRGQGGYGYTF; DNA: TGTGCCAGCAGTCGAGGACAGGGCGGGTATGGCTACACCTTC
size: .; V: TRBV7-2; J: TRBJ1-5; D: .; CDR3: CASSPVRIGQPQHF; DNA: TGTGCCAGCAGCCCCGTCAGGATAGGTCAGCCCCAGCATTTT
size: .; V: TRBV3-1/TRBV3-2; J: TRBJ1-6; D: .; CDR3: CASSQLDRQYNSPLHF; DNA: TGTGCCAGCAGCCAACTCGACAGGCAGTATAATTCACCCCTCCACTTT
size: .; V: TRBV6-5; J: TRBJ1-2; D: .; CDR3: CASSTGFGYTF; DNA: TGTGCCAGCAGCACGGGGTTTGGCTACACCTTC
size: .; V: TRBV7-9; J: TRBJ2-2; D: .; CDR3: CASSSSGELFF; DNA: TGTGCCAGCAGCTCATCCGGGGAGCTGTTTTTT
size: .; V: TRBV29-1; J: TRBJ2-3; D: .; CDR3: CSVSLTDTQYF; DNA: TGCAGCGTTTCTCTAACAGATACGCAGTATTTT
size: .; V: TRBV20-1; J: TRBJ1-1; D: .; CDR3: CSASIAPPSRAFF; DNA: TGCAGTGCTAGTATCGCCCCTCCTTCACGGGCTTTCTTT
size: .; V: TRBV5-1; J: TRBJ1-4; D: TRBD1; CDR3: CASSLAPGGWNEKLFF; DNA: TGCGCCAGCAGCTTGGCCCCAGGGGGCTGGAATGAAAAACTGTTTTTT
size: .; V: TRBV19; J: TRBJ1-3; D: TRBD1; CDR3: CASSKTGIPGNTIYF; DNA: TGTGCCAGTAGTAAGACAGGGATTCCTGGAAACACCATATATTTT
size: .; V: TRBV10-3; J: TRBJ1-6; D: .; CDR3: CAISEQGAYNSPLHF; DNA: TGTGCCATCAGTGAGCAGGGCGCATATAATTCACCCCTCCACTTT
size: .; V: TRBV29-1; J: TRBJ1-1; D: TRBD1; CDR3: CSVVDLETQGADEAFF; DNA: TGCAGCGTTGTTGACTTGGAGACCCAGGGGGCAGATGAAGCTTTCTTT
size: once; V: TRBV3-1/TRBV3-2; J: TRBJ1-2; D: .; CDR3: CASSQEGALAF; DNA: TGTGCCAGCAGCCAAGAAGGGGCCCTCGCCTTC
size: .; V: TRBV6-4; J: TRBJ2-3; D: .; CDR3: CASSEGPTATDTQYF; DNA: TGTGCCAGCAGTGAGGGGCCGACAGCCACAGATACGCAGTATTTT
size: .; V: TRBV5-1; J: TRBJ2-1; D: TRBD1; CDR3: CASSRDRDNEQFF; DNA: TGCGCCAGCAGCCGCGACAGGGACAATGAGCAGTTCTTC
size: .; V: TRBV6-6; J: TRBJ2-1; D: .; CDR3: CASSYGTPDNEQFF; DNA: TGTGCCAGCAGTTACGGGACACCCGACAATGAGCAGTTCTTC
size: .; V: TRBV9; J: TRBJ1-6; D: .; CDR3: CASSAQYDGNSPLHF; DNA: TGTGCCAGCAGCGCCCAGTACGACGGGAATTCACCCCTCCACTTT